This T cell receptor beta chain was captured by sequencing in a study of cytomegalovirus exposure and HLA in healthy donors. This clone was detected once. Germline loops: CDR1 MGHRA, CDR2 YSYEKL. This CDR3 comprises 16 residues. The V gene lost 3 bases and the J gene lost 2 bases, with 13 bases spanning the gap. PCR employed 60 Vbeta and 13 Jbeta primers. The assay was immunoSEQ multiplex PCR, and TCRdb's table has in-frame clones only and misses some. The data show 150,000 to 200,000 clones, less than 90% seen once. The sample was PBMCs. J is TRBJ2-2 and V is TRBV4-1; D call uncertain. This receptor was taken from a man aged 50 or older in good health and CMV-seropositive. CDR3 in amino acids: CASSQISHLNTGELFF. As DNA, the CDR3 is TGCGCCAGCAGCCAGATTTCGCACTTAAACACCGGGGAGCTGTTTTTT.